These 30 T cell receptor beta chains share one sample of origin, sequenced in a study of neoadjuvant nivolumab and ipilimumab in lung cancer. Clones were sequenced by immunoSEQ multiplex PCR, and TCRdb holds only the in-frame ones, with some missing. The sample holds fewer than 20,000 clones; 65% to 85% are singletons and the top ten take roughly 9.1%. The sample in question was tumor tissue, obtained after neoadjuvant nivolumab, alone or with ipilimumab, at or shortly before surgery. Receptor source: an adult with non-small cell lung cancer.

The chain carries TRBV5-1 and TRBJ2-2, with 8 positions matching TRBD1. Germline lookup yields CDR1 SGHRS and CDR2 YFSETQ. This CDR3 is built from 15 residues. Losses at the gene ends were 1 base for V and 6 bases for J; bases not matched to a gene: 5. CDR3 loop: CASSLIAGGSGELFF. The CDR3 DNA reads TGCGCCAGCAGCTTGATTGCAGGGGGCTCCGGGGAGCTGTTTTTT.

The chain couples TRBV18 to TRBJ1-4, with a tentative D call TRBD1 (5 bases). CDR1 is KGHSH and CDR2 is LQKENI in the germline V gene. Between the trimmed V and J ends, which lost 6 bases and 10 bases, there was a span of 15 bases. CDR3 length equals 13 residues. The CDR3 DNA sequence: TGTGCCAGCTCCCCAGGGATATCACGAAAACTGTTTTTT. Protein sequence: CASSPGISRKLFF.

The CDR3 here is CASSPRETQYF. In DNA, the CDR3 is TGTGCCAGCAGTCCTCGGGAGACCCAGTACTTC. The chain has TRBV6-1 and TRBJ2-5; D is ambiguous. The germline gives CDR1 MNHNS, CDR2 SASEGT. The CDR3 totals 11 residues. Trimming removed 5 bases from V and 5 bases from J, with 6 bases in between.

This clone appeared a few times. This chain's CDR3 is CASSLRDSDPYGYTF. The CDR3 DNA follows: TGTGCCAGCAGCCTCAGGGATTCCGACCCCTATGGCTACACCTTC. The rearrangement links TRBV2 to TRBJ1-2; TRBD1 is a possible D gene (5 bases). CDR1 and CDR2 (germline): SNHLY, FYNNEI. Trimming left V 6 bases short and J 4 bases short, with 18 bases between. The CDR3 loop spans 15 amino acids. Complete variable domain (other parts from reference TRBV2 and TRBJ1-2): EPEVTQTPSHQVTQMGQEVILRCVPISNHLYFYWYRQILGQKVEFLVSFYNNEISEKSEIFDDQFSVERPDGSNFTLKIRSTKLEDSAMYFCASSLRDSDPYGYTFGSGTRLTVV.

The V gene is TRBV7-9, the J gene TRBJ1-1; 7 nucleotides agree with TRBD1. Germline V gene data show CDR1 as SEHNR and CDR2 as FQNEAQ (reference sequence). Trimming cost V 1 base and J 1 base; bases outside gene matches: 9. This CDR3 is 17 amino acids long. DNA of the CDR3: TGTGCCAGCAGCTTAGGGACAGGAGCGGTTCAGAACACTGAAGCTTTCTTT. As protein: CASSLGTGAVQNTEAFF.

This clone occurred a few times. The CDR3 DNA reads TGTGCCAGCAGCTTTGGTCGCAGCGGGGGGCCGAGTCAAGAGACCCAGTACTTC. Translating it yields CASSFGRSGGPSQETQYF. The gene calls are TRBV5-4 and TRBJ2-5; 9 bases fit TRBD2. This CDR3 is built from 18 residues. Germline loops: CDR1 SGHNT, CDR2 YYREEE (reference sequence). J was trimmed by 2 bases and V by 2 bases; bases with no gene match: 13.

The rearrangement links TRBV5-6 to TRBJ1-6; TRBD1 matches at 9 bases. There are 14 residues in the CDR3. The J segment lost 9 bases and the V segment lost 4 bases, leaving 5 bases of the junction unmatched. Germline V gene lookup returns CDR1 SGHDT and CDR2 YYEEEE. CDR3 DNA: TGTGCCAGCAGCGCGGACAGGGGCGGTTCACCCCTCCACTTT. Translating it yields CASSADRGGSPLHF.

This chain links TRBV6-1 with TRBJ1-2, with D uncertain. This CDR3 has 10 amino acids. V was pared by 9 bases and J by 3 bases, with 5 bases between. CDR1 and CDR2 (germline): MNHNS, SASEGT. The CDR3 sequence is CASGDYGYTF. Here the CDR3 DNA reads TGTGCCAGTGGGGACTATGGCTACACCTTC.

CDR3 protein: CASSFALGTSGGGGREQFF. The CDR3 nucleotides read TGTGCCAGCAGCTTCGCCCTCGGGACTAGCGGGGGGGGCGGGCGTGAGCAGTTCTTC. The chain recombines TRBV7-2 with TRBJ2-1; the match to TRBD2 covers 16 bases. V lost 3 bases, J lost 9 bases, and 14 bases stayed unmatched. CDR3 size: 19 residues. Germline V CDR1 and CDR2: SGHTA, FQGNSA.

The chain employs TRBV29-1 and TRBJ2-3; D call uncertain. The CDR3 has 12 residues. CDR1 is SQVTM, CDR2 ANQGSEA, per germline. V lost 3 bases to trimming and J lost 4 bases, with 8 bases between them. CDR3 protein: CSVERVSDTQYF. In DNA, the CDR3 is TGCAGCGTTGAGCGAGTCTCAGATACGCAGTATTTT.

The chain combines TRBV7-8 with TRBJ1-5, with 8 bases that match TRBD1. With V trimmed by 1 base and J by 3 bases, 2 bases remained unmatched. This CDR3 is 15 amino acids long. The germline V gene has CDR1 SGHVS and CDR2 FQNEAQ. CDR3 loop: CASSLGDRFNQPQHF. The CDR3 coding sequence is TGTGCCAGCAGCTTAGGGGACAGGTTCAATCAGCCCCAGCATTTT.

The chain has TRBV27 and TRBJ1-1, with TRBD1 identical over 10 bases. Germline CDR1 reads MNHEY; CDR2 reads SMNVEV (reference sequence). Unmatched junction bases numbered 6, after V lost 2 bases and J lost 0 bases. This CDR3 region has 17 residues. CDR3 region: CASSLRDRGSLNTEAFF. The CDR3 DNA sequence: TGTGCCAGCAGTTTAAGGGACAGGGGATCCTTGAACACTGAAGCTTTCTTT.

The chain recombines TRBV5-1 with TRBJ2-7; D gene ambiguous. Trimming pared 0 bases from V and 5 bases from J, leaving 6 bases between. In germline, CDR1 is SGHRS, CDR2 YFSETQ. This CDR3 contains 12 residues. DNA of the CDR3: TGCGCCAGCAGCTTGGGACGCGACGAGCAGTACTTC. As protein: CASSLGRDEQYF.

The chain uses TRBV9 and TRBJ1-6; D unresolved. Trimming pared 4 bases from V and 8 bases from J, leaving 16 bases between. The CDR3 contains 15 residues. CDR1 is SGDLS, CDR2 YYNGEE, per germline. The CDR3 DNA follows: TGTGCCAGCAGCTTTGAGTTGTGGGGTGATTCACCCCTCCACTTT. This sequence encodes CASSFELWGDSPLHF.

This clone was recorded only once. The chain joins TRBV27 to TRBJ2-2; D unresolved. This CDR3 contains 15 residues. Germline values: CDR1 MNHEY, CDR2 SMNVEV (reference sequence). The V end was cut by 5 bases, the J end by 5 bases, with 15 bases between. Here the CDR3 DNA reads TGTGCCAGCAGTCACCTAACAAGACGTACCGGGGAGCTGTTTTTT. Residues: CASSHLTRRTGELFF.

The V call is TRBV7-6, the J call TRBJ2-2, with 8 bases aligning to TRBD1. V was clipped by 4 bases and J by 4 bases; unmatched bases: 5. Germline V lookup: CDR1 SGHVS, CDR2 FNYEAQ. The CDR3 spans 15 residues. The CDR3 loop is CASSSQGAGTGELFF. The CDR3 DNA is TGTGCCAGCAGCTCCCAGGGGGCTGGCACCGGGGAGCTGTTTTTT.

The chain carries TRBV5-1 and TRBJ1-1, with no clear D. Germline CDR1 SGHRS, CDR2 YFSETQ. CDR3 size: 15 residues. The germline V and J ends were trimmed by 2 bases and 1 base, with 12 bases remaining between them. The CDR3 DNA reads TGCGCCAGCAGCTTTGGTGGACCCAAGAACACTGAAGCTTTCTTT. Protein sequence: CASSFGGPKNTEAFF.

The chain employs TRBV4-2 and TRBJ2-7, with D perhaps given as TRBD1 or TRBD2 (6 bases each). Trimming took off 4 bases at V and 6 bases at J, with 10 bases between the two ends. The length of the CDR3 is 12 residues. Germline assignment: CDR1 LGHNA and CDR2 YNFKEQ. As DNA, the CDR3 is TGTGCCAGCAGCCCTAAGGGGGGCGAGCAGTACTTC. This gives the protein CASSPKGGEQYF.

This clone is a singleton in its sample. The V and J genes are TRBV18 and TRBJ2-5; a weak D match, TRBD1 (6 bases). Germline V gives CDR1 KGHSH, CDR2 LQKENI. The CDR3 runs 16 residues. V dropped 0 bases and J dropped 1 base, with 12 bases sitting between them. The CDR3 is CASSPPALGGQETQYF. The CDR3 DNA is TGTGCCAGCTCACCACCTGCCCTAGGGGGCCAAGAGACCCAGTACTTC.

This sequence joins TRBV18 and TRBJ1-6; D is undetermined. CDR3 length: 13 amino acids. Germline V CDR1 and CDR2: KGHSH, LQKENI. V dropped 0 bases and J dropped 10 bases, with 7 bases sitting between them. The CDR3, as DNA: TGTGCCAGCTCACCACCGAAGACATCACCCCTCCACTTT. Protein: CASSPPKTSPLHF.

The rearrangement links TRBV2 to TRBJ2-7, with D perhaps matching TRBD1 or TRBD2 (6 bases each). The CDR3 is 14 amino acids. The ends were cut back, 4 bases at V and 6 bases at J, with 16 bases in the middle. Germline V CDR1 and CDR2: SNHLY, FYNNEI. This CDR3 reads CASSVGDRRVEQYF. CDR3 sequence (DNA): TGTGCCAGCAGTGTTGGTGACAGGAGGGTCGAGCAGTACTTC.

This clone was seen only once. The J gene is TRBJ2-5, the V gene TRBV5-1; D perhaps matches TRBD2 (6 bases). Germline values: CDR1 SGHRS, CDR2 YFSETQ. V was clipped by 5 bases and J by 8 bases, with 13 bases between them. This CDR3 comprises 12 residues. The chain's CDR3 is CASSGQGGTQYF. Here the CDR3 DNA reads TGCGCCAGCAGTGGGCAGGGAGGCACCCAGTACTTC.

The rearrangement joins TRBV7-2 to TRBJ1-3, with D tentatively TRBD1 (5 bases). V was pared by 5 bases and J by 3 bases, with 17 bases between. Germline V gives CDR1 SGHTA, CDR2 FQGNSA. There are 16 residues in the CDR3. CDR3 amino acids: CASSEGRGVRGNTIYF. The CDR3 DNA reads TGTGCCAGCAGCGAGGGACGGGGGGTACGTGGAAACACCATATATTTT.

The DNA for the CDR3 is TGCGCCAGCAGCTTGGACGACAGCTATGGCTACACCTTC. Its protein product is CASSLDDSYGYTF. The chain links TRBV5-1 to TRBJ1-2; D is perhaps TRBD1 (5 bases). The CDR3 has 13 residues. The V end lost 0 bases, the J end lost 4 bases, and 7 bases lay between the germline ends. Germline CDR1 SGHRS, CDR2 YFSETQ.

V usage is TRBV4-3 and J usage is TRBJ2-1; the D is unclear. V lost 0 bases to trimming and J lost 2 bases, with 5 bases between them. The CDR3 length is 14 residues. Germline CDR1 is LGHNA and CDR2 is YSLEER. The CDR3 nucleotides read TGCGCCAGCAGCCAAGAAGGACCCTACAATGAGCAGTTCTTC. This translates into CASSQEGPYNEQFF.

This clone showed up just a few times. The rearrangement uses TRBV30 and TRBJ2-5, with a possible D match to TRBD1 (6 bases). This CDR3 spans 14 amino acids. The germline CDR1 and CDR2 sequences are GTSNPN and SVGIG (reference sequence). Between the trimmed V and J ends, which lost 1 base and 1 base, there was a span of 10 bases. The DNA of the CDR3 is TGTGCCTGGAGTGGAGGACAGTCCCAAGAGACCCAGTACTTC. It specifies CAWSGGQSQETQYF.

The chain joins TRBV9 to TRBJ1-4; weak D call: TRBD1 (6 bases). V was cut by 2 bases and J by 0 bases, with 17 bases left in between. Germline V gene data show CDR1 as SGDLS and CDR2 as YYNGEE. The CDR3 is 18 residues long. As DNA, the CDR3 is TGTGCCAGCAGCGTGGCTAAGGGGGGTACGGCAACTAATGAAAAACTGTTTTTT. Its protein is CASSVAKGGTATNEKLFF.

The chain combines TRBV27 with TRBJ1-6; D call uncertain. This CDR3 has 13 residues. The V end was cut by 5 bases, the J end by 6 bases, with 8 bases between. Germline CDR1 is MNHEY and CDR2 is SMNVEV (reference sequence). The CDR3 region has the DNA TGTGCCAGCAGTCAGACCCCTAATTCACCCCTCCACTTT. It yields the protein CASSQTPNSPLHF.

Judged by abundance, this clone is medium-sized. V usage is TRBV2 and J usage is TRBJ1-5; maybe TRBD1 (5 bases). V dropped 4 bases and J dropped 7 bases, with 11 bases sitting between them. CDR1 and CDR2 from the germline V gene are SNHLY and FYNNEI. CDR3 length: 13 amino acids. The CDR3 is CASSGRGYQPQHF. The CDR3 nucleotides are TGTGCCAGCAGTGGGAGGGGCTACCAGCCCCAGCATTTT. The full variable domain, rest sourced from reference TRBV2 and TRBJ1-5, is EPEVTQTPSHQVTQMGQEVILRCVPISNHLYFYWYRQILGQKVEFLVSFYNNEISEKSEIFDDQFSVERPDGSNFTLKIRSTKLEDSAMYFCASSGRGYQPQHFGDGTRLSIL.

This clone was detected a few times. The rearrangement joins TRBV2 to TRBJ2-7, with 7 positions matching TRBD1. V shed 9 bases, J shed 7 bases, and the junction held 6 bases outside the gene matches. The CDR3 covers 11 residues. Germline loops: CDR1 SNHLY, CDR2 FYNNEI. The CDR3 sequence is CARDRVKEQYF. As DNA, the CDR3 is TGTGCCAGAGACAGGGTGAAAGAGCAGTACTTC.